Listed here are 5 T cell receptor beta chains from one sample, sequenced in a study of blood T cell repertoires in COVID-19. Method: immunoSEQ multiplex PCR; TCRdb's copy keeps in-frame clones and lacks some. The repertoire consists of around 170,000 clones, with around nine tenths occurring once and the leading ten covering about 0.6%. Sequencing used peripheral blood. Every receptor here comes from a man in his 60s with COVID-19, enrolled during active disease.

The rearrangement uses TRBV18 and TRBJ1-5; 7 positions agree with TRBD1. The CDR3 consists of 17 residues. CDR1 and CDR2 from the germline V gene are KGHSH and LQKENI. V trimming: 0 bases; J trimming: 2 bases; junction bases outside the gene matches: 7. For the CDR3, the DNA is TGTGCCAGCTCACCACCTAGACAGGGCTCGGGCAATCAGCCCCAGCATTTT. It encodes CASSPPRQGSGNQPQHF.

V gene TRBV6-5 combines with J gene TRBJ2-7, with D unresolved. Deletions cut 5 bases from V and 3 bases from J, with 17 bases between. The V gene's germline CDR1 is MNHEY and CDR2 SVGAGI. This CDR3 spans 15 amino acids. CDR3 in DNA: TGTGCCAGCAGTCCCCATAATGCTTACTACTACGAGCAGTACTTC. Amino acid sequence: CASSPHNAYYYEQYF.

J is TRBJ1-6 and V is TRBV28, with 7 positions matching TRBD1. The germline CDR1 and CDR2 sequences are MDHEN and SYDVKM. The CDR3 spans 17 residues. V lost 2 bases, J lost 9 bases, and 13 bases stayed unmatched. The CDR3, as DNA: TGTGCCAGCAGTTTAGGGGGCTTTGCGACAGGGATTTCACCCCTCCACTTT. Translating it yields CASSLGGFATGISPLHF.

The rearrangement links TRBV4-3 to TRBJ1-1, with D possibly being TRBD1 (6 bases). Germline V CDR1 and CDR2: LGHNA, YSLEER. The V end was cut by 5 bases, the J end by 4 bases, with 14 bases between. The CDR3 has 14 residues. The DNA of the CDR3 is TGCGCCAGCAGCGCGGGGGCGGCGGGCACTGAAGCTTTCTTT. Translation gives CASSAGAAGTEAFF.

The rearrangement links TRBV14 to TRBJ1-2; 10 bases agree with TRBD1. Germline loops: CDR1 SGHDN, CDR2 FVKESK. After removal of 3 bases from V and 4 bases from J, the junction contained 2 bases not matched to a gene. The CDR3 length is 14 residues. CDR3 sequence (DNA): TGTGCCAGCAGCCAGACAGGGGGCGTCTATGGCTACACCTTC. Its translation is CASSQTGGVYGYTF. The full variable domain, rest sourced from reference TRBV14 and TRBJ1-2, is EAGVTQFPSHSVIEKGQTVTLRCDPISGHDNLYWYRRVMGKEIKFLLHFVKESKQDESGMPNNRFLAERTGGTYSTLKVQPAELEDSGVYFCASSQTGGVYGYTFGSGTRLTVV.